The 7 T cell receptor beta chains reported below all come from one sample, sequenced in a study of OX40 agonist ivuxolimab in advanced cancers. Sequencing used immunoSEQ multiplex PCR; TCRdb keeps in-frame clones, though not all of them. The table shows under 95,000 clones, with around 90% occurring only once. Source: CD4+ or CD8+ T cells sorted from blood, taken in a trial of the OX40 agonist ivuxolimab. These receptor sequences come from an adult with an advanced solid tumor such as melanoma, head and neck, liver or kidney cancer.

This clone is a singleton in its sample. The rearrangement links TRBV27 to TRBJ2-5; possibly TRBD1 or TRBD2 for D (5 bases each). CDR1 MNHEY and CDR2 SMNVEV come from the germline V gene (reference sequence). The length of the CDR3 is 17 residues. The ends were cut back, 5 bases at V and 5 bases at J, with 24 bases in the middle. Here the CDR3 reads CASSPSGGKGRSETQYF. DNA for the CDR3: TGTGCCAGCAGTCCAAGTGGGGGTAAAGGGCGTTCGGAGACCCAGTACTTC.

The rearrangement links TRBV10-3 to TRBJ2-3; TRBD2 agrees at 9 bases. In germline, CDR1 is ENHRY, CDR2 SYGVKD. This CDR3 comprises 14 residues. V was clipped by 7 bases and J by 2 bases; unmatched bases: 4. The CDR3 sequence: CAITPSGVTDTQYF. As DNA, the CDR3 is TGTGCCATCACGCCTAGCGGGGTCACAGATACGCAGTATTTT.

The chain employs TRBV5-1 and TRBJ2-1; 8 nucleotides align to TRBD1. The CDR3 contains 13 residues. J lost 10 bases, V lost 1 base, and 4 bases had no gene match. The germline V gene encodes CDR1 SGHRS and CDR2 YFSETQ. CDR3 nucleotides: TGCGCCAGCAGCTTGTTTCAGGGGGCCGAGCAGTTCTTC. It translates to CASSLFQGAEQFF.

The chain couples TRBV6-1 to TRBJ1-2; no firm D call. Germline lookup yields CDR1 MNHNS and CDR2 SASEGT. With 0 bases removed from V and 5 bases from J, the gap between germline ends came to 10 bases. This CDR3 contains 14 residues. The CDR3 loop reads CASSEAGAEYGYTF. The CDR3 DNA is TGTGCCAGCAGTGAAGCTGGAGCGGAGTATGGCTACACCTTC.

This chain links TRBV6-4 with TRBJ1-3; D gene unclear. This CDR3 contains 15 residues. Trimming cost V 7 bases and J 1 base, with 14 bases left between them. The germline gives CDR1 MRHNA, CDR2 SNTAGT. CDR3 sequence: CASKEGRPSGNTIYF. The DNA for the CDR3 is TGTGCCAGCAAAGAGGGCCGACCTTCTGGAAACACCATATATTTT.

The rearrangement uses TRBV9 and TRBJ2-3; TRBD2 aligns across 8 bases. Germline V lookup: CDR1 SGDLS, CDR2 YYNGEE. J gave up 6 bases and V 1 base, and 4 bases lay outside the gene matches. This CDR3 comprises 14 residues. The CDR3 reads CASSVREGFDTQYF. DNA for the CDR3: TGTGCCAGCAGCGTACGGGAGGGCTTCGATACGCAGTATTTT.

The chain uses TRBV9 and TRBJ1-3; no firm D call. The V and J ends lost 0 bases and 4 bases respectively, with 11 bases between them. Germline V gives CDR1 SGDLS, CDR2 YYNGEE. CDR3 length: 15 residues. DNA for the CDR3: TGTGCCAGCAGCGTAGGAAGGCCGGGGGGAAACACCATATATTTT. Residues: CASSVGRPGGNTIYF. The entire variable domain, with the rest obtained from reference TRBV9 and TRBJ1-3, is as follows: DSGVTQTPKHLITATGQRVTLRCSPRSGDLSVYWYQQSLDQGLQFLIQYYNGEERAKGNILERFSAQQFPDLHSELNLSSLELGDSALYFCASSVGRPGGNTIYFGEGSWLTVV.